A selection of T cell receptor beta chains follows, all from one sample in a study of blood T cell repertoires in COVID-19. Some clones are missing from TCRdb's copy, which holds only in-frame ones; the method was immunoSEQ multiplex PCR. The table has 90,000 to 110,000 clones, over 75% seen once. Source material: peripheral blood. These receptors were collected from a woman aged 50 to 60 with acute or convalescent COVID-19. Both conserved end residues are part of each CDR3. The order of the fields is V gene, J gene, CDR3 protein.

V gene: TRBV6-5
J gene: TRBJ1-5
CDR3 protein: CASRRGAGSNQPQHF

V gene: TRBV10-3
J gene: TRBJ1-2
CDR3 protein: CATRQDSYTF

V gene: TRBV9
J gene: TRBJ1-2
CDR3 protein: CASSVGLQGNYGYTF

V gene: TRBV5-6
J gene: TRBJ1-2
CDR3 protein: CASSRQGPFYGYTF

V gene: TRBV5-1
J gene: TRBJ2-2
CDR3 protein: CASSLSPGQGGTGELFF

V gene: TRBV3-1/TRBV3-2
J gene: TRBJ1-2
CDR3 protein: CASSQGVGFNYGYTF

V gene: TRBV5-4
J gene: TRBJ2-2
CDR3 protein: CASSPTLLAAPNTGELFF

V gene: TRBV4-1
J gene: TRBJ1-2
CDR3 protein: CASSQGSPRQGGGYTF

V gene: TRBV18
J gene: TRBJ1-4
CDR3 protein: CASSLSEMNEKLFF

V gene: TRBV1
J gene: TRBJ2-3
CDR3 protein: CTSGGAGGDTQYF

V gene: TRBV19
J gene: TRBJ1-5
CDR3 protein: CASSRDIQPQHF

V gene: TRBV27
J gene: TRBJ1-1
CDR3 protein: CASSQGAWDTEAFF

V gene: TRBV19
J gene: TRBJ2-3
CDR3 protein: CASSDGGLGDTQYF

V gene: TRBV18
J gene: TRBJ1-1
CDR3 protein: CASSPSFAGMNSNTEAFF

V gene: TRBV9
J gene: TRBJ2-3
CDR3 protein: CASSTRTSGGAGDTQYF

V gene: TRBV6-5
J gene: TRBJ1-1
CDR3 protein: CAITRGGQAFF

V gene: TRBV19
J gene: TRBJ1-5
CDR3 protein: CASMRQGVIADQPQHF

V gene: TRBV18
J gene: TRBJ2-7
CDR3 protein: CASSRNREGYEQYF

V gene: TRBV2
J gene: TRBJ2-1
CDR3 protein: CASRTDRGGTYNEQFF

V gene: TRBV2
J gene: TRBJ1-6
CDR3 protein: CASRPDRVYLHF

V gene: TRBV15
J gene: TRBJ1-1
CDR3 protein: CATSRDQTEAFF

V gene: TRBV2
J gene: TRBJ1-5
CDR3 protein: CASSEGQGNQPQHF

V gene: TRBV19
J gene: TRBJ2-2
CDR3 protein: CASSSPRTGETGELFF

V gene: TRBV5-4
J gene: TRBJ2-3
CDR3 protein: CASSARLAGGPTDTQYF

V gene: TRBV5-6
J gene: TRBJ1-1
CDR3 protein: CASSLNLRNAEAFF

V gene: TRBV10-2
J gene: TRBJ2-3
CDR3 protein: CASSVGLAGGQDTQYF

V gene: TRBV7-9
J gene: TRBJ2-7
CDR3 protein: CARNETSGLSYEQYF

V gene: TRBV3-1/TRBV3-2
J gene: TRBJ1-2
CDR3 protein: CASSQGGQQNYGYTF

V gene: TRBV10-3
J gene: TRBJ1-3
CDR3 protein: CAISTGSSGGNTIYF

V gene: TRBV5-6
J gene: TRBJ1-2
CDR3 protein: CASSRTSGTGGYGYTF

V gene: TRBV19
J gene: TRBJ1-4
CDR3 protein: CASSDWQGATNEKLFF

V gene: TRBV19
J gene: TRBJ2-1
CDR3 protein: CASSMVDRSYNEQFF

V gene: TRBV4-2
J gene: TRBJ1-5
CDR3 protein: CASSHGSGTGANQPQHF

V gene: TRBV6-5
J gene: TRBJ1-1
CDR3 protein: CASSAGEVTEAFF

V gene: TRBV9
J gene: TRBJ2-7
CDR3 protein: CASSDRAGGDYEQYF

V gene: TRBV18
J gene: TRBJ1-4
CDR3 protein: CASSPVPGQGSREKLFF

V gene: TRBV7-3
J gene: TRBJ1-1
CDR3 protein: CASSTQGGNTEAFF

V gene: TRBV7-8
J gene: TRBJ1-1
CDR3 protein: CASSLDTGYTEAFF

V gene: TRBV5-1
J gene: TRBJ1-6
CDR3 protein: CASSSGTDYNSPLHF

V gene: TRBV3-1/TRBV3-2
J gene: TRBJ1-1
CDR3 protein: CASSPRRTGNTEAFF

V gene: TRBV19
J gene: TRBJ1-5
CDR3 protein: CASSTTPDQPQHF

V gene: TRBV28
J gene: TRBJ2-2
CDR3 protein: CASSPWTEGPGELFF

V gene: TRBV14
J gene: TRBJ1-1
CDR3 protein: CASSLQGAAEAFF

V gene: TRBV5-1
J gene: TRBJ1-3
CDR3 protein: CASSLVQAPYSGNTIYF

V gene: TRBV19
J gene: TRBJ1-4
CDR3 protein: CASSTRQSNEKLFF

V gene: TRBV11-2
J gene: TRBJ1-5
CDR3 protein: CASSLLTGGNQPQHF

V gene: TRBV19
J gene: TRBJ1-1
CDR3 protein: CASSSQGGISSEAFF

V gene: TRBV12-3/TRBV12-4
J gene: TRBJ1-2
CDR3 protein: CASSFYSSDGYTF

V gene: TRBV7-2
J gene: TRBJ2-7
CDR3 protein: CASSFQRGSYEQYF

V gene: TRBV11-3
J gene: TRBJ2-7
CDR3 protein: CASSSGQGAPLAYEQYF

V gene: TRBV20-1
J gene: TRBJ1-4
CDR3 protein: CSATFDEKLFF

V gene: TRBV4-1
J gene: TRBJ2-1
CDR3 protein: CASSQDLASGGAGNEQFF

V gene: TRBV10-3
J gene: TRBJ1-1
CDR3 protein: CAISITGRENTEAFF

V gene: TRBV5-1
J gene: TRBJ2-6
CDR3 protein: CASSFFSGFSSGANVLTF

V gene: TRBV7-3
J gene: TRBJ1-1
CDR3 protein: CASSPRGSGTEAFF